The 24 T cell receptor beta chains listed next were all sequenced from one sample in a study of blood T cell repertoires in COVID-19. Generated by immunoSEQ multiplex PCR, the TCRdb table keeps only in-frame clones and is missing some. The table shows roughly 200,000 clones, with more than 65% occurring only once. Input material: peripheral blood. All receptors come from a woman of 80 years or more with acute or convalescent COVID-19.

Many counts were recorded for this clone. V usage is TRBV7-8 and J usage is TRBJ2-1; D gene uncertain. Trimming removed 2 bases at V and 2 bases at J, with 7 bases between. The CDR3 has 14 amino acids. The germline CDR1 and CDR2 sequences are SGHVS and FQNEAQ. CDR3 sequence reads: CASSLIGAYNEQFF. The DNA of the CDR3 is TGTGCCAGCAGCTTAATTGGAGCCTACAATGAGCAGTTCTTC.

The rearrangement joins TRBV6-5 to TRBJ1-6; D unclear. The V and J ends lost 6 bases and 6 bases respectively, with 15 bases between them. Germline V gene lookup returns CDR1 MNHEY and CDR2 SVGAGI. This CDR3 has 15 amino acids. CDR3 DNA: TGTGCCAGCAGCTACACTCGCGGCATTAATTCACCCCTCCACTTT. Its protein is CASSYTRGINSPLHF.

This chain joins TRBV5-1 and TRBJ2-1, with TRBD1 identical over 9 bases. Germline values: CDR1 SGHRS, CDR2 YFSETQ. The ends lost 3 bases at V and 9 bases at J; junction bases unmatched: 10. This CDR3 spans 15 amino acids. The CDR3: CASSYGQGPYVEQFF. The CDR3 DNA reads TGCGCCAGCAGCTACGGACAGGGGCCGTACGTTGAGCAGTTCTTC.

The CDR3 DNA reads TGTGCCAGGGGACTCGGGACAGGTTCCCCATATGGCTACACCTTC. Encoded protein: CARGLGTGSPYGYTF. The rearrangement joins TRBV6-4 to TRBJ1-2; 8 nucleotides align to TRBD1. This CDR3 is 15 amino acids long. The V gene's germline CDR1 is MRHNA and CDR2 SNTAGT. V lost 9 bases and J lost 5; bases outside the gene matches: 14.

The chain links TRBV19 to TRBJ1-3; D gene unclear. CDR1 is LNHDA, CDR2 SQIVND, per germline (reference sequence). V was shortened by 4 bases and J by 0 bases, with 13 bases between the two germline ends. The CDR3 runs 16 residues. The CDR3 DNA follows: TGTGCCAGTAGTAAGACGGAGCCGCGCTCTGGAAACACCATATATTTT. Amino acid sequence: CASSKTEPRSGNTIYF.

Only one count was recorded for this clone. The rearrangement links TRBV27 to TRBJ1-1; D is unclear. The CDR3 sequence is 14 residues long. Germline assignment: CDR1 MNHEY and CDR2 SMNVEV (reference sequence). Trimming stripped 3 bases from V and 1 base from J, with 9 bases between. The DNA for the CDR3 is TGTGCCAGCAGTTTTGGAGCTCGGAACACTGAAGCTTTCTTT. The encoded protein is CASSFGARNTEAFF.

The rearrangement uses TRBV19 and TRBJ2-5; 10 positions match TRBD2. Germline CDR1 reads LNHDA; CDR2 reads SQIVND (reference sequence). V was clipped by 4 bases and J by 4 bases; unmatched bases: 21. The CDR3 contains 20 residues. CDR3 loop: CASSRERGYASGSVGETQYF. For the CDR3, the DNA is TGTGCCAGTAGTAGGGAGAGGGGGTACGCTAGCGGGAGTGTTGGAGAGACCCAGTACTTC.

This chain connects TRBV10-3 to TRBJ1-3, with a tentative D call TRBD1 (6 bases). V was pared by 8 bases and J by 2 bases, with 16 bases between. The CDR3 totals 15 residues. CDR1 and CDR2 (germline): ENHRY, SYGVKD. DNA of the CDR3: TGTGCCATCGGATTCTCAGGGGCGGCTGGAAACACCATATATTTT. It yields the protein CAIGFSGAAGNTIYF.

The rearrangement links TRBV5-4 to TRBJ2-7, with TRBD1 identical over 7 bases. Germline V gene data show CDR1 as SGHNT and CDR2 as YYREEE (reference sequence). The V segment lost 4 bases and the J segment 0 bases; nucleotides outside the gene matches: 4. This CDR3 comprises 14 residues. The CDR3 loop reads CASSPGQASYEQYF. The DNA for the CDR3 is TGTGCCAGCAGCCCAGGACAGGCCTCCTACGAGCAGTACTTC.

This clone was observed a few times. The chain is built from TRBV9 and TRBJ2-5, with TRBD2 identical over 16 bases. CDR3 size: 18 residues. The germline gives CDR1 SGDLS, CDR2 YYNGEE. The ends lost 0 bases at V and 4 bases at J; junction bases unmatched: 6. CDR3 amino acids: CASSVGGLAGGPGETQYF. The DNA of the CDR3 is TGTGCCAGCAGCGTAGGGGGACTAGCGGGAGGGCCTGGAGAGACCCAGTACTTC.

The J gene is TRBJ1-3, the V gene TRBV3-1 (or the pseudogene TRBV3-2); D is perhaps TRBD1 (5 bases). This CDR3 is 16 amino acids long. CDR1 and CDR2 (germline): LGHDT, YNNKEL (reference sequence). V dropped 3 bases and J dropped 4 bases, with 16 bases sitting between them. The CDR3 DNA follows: TGTGCCAGCAGCCAGGGGGGGACGGCACGGGGAAACACCATATATTTT. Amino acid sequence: CASSQGGTARGNTIYF.

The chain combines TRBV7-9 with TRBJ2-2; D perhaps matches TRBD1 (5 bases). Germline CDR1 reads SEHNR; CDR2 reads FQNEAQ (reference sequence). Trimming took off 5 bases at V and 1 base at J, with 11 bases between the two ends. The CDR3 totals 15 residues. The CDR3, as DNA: TGTGCCAGCAGCCATGGACAAATGAACACCGGGGAGCTGTTTTTT. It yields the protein CASSHGQMNTGELFF.

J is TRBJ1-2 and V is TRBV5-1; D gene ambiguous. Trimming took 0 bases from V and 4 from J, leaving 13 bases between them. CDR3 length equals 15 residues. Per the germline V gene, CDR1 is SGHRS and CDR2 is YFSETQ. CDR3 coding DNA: TGCGCCAGCAGCTTGGCTCGCGGGGAGATCTATGGCTACACCTTC. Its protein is CASSLARGEIYGYTF.

Written as DNA, the CDR3 is TGTGCCAGTAGTGCGGGTTTCCCAGATACGCAGTATTTT. Translation gives CASSAGFPDTQYF. The rearrangement joins TRBV19 to TRBJ2-3; tentatively, D is TRBD2 (5 bases). The germline CDR1 and CDR2 sequences are LNHDA and SQIVND (reference sequence). The length of the CDR3 is 13 residues. The V and J ends lost 5 bases and 4 bases respectively, with 10 bases between them.

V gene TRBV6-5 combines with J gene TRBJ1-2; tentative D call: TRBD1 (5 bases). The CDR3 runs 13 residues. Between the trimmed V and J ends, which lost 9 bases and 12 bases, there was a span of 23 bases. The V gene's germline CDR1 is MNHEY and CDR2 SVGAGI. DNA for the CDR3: TGTGCCAGTCTCAGGGATATGGCTTGGCGGCACACCTTC. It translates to CASLRDMAWRHTF.

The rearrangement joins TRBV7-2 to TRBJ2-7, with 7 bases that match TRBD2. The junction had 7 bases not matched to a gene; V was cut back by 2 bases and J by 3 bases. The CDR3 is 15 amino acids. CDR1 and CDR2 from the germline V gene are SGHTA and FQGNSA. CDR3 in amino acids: CASSLRQGGNYEQYF. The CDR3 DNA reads TGTGCCAGCAGCTTAAGGCAGGGAGGGAACTACGAGCAGTACTTC.

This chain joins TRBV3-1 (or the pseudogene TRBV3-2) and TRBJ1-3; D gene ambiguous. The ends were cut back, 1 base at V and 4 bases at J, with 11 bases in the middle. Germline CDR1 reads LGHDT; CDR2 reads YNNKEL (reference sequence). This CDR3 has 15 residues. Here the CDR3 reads CASSQVPLEGNTIYF. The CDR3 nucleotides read TGTGCCAGCAGCCAAGTTCCCTTAGAGGGAAACACCATATATTTT.

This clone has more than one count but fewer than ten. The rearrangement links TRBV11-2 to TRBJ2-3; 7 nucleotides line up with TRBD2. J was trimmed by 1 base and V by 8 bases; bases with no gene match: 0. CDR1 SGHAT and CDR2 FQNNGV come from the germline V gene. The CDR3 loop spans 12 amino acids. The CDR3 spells CASGRGTDTQYF. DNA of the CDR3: TGTGCCAGCGGGAGGGGCACAGATACGCAGTATTTT.

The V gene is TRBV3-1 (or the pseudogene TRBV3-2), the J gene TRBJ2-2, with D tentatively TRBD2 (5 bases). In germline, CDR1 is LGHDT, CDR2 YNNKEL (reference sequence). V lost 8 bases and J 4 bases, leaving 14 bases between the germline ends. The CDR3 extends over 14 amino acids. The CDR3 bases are TGTGCCAGCTCTCTGAGGGTTCCCACCGGGGAGCTGTTTTTT. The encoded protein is CASSLRVPTGELFF.

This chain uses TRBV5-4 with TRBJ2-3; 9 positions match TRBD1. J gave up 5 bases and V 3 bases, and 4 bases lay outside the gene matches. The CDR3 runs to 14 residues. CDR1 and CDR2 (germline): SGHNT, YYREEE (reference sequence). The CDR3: CASSSHRGLDTQYF. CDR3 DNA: TGTGCCAGCAGCTCTCACAGGGGGCTAGATACGCAGTATTTT.

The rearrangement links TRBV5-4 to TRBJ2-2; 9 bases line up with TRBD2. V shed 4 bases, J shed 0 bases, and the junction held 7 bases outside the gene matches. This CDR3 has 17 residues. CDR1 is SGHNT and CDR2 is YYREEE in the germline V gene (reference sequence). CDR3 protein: CASSPGTSGPNTGELFF. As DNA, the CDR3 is TGTGCCAGCAGCCCCGGCACTAGCGGGCCGAACACCGGGGAGCTGTTTTTT.

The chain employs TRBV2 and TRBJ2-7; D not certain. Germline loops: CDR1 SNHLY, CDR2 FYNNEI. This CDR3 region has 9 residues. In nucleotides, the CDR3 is TGTGCTCTGTCCTACGAGCAGTACTTC. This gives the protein CALSYEQYF.

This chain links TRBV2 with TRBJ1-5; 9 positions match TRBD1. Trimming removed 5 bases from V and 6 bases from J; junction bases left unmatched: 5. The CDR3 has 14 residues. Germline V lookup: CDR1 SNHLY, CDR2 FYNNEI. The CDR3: CASSLGTGSQPQHF. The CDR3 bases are TGTGCCAGCAGTCTGGGGACAGGGAGTCAGCCCCAGCATTTT.

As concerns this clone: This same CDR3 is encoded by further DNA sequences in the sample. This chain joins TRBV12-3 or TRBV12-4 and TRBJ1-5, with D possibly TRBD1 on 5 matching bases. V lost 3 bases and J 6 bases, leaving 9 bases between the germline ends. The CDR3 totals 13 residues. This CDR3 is CASSLGGLQPQHF. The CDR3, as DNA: TGTGCCAGCAGTTTGGGGGGTCTTCAGCCCCAGCATTTT.